Below are 2 T cell receptor beta chains sequenced from a single sample in a study of cytomegalovirus exposure and HLA in healthy donors. In the PCR, 60 Vbeta and 13 Jbeta primers were used. This table comes from immunoSEQ multiplex PCR, and its TCRdb copy is limited to in-frame clones, with some not included. The data show more than 85,000 clones, 76% seen once. Sequenced input: PBMCs. The receptor set was obtained from a man in his thirties or forties in good health and CMV-seropositive.

This sequence joins TRBV11-2 and TRBJ2-2; tentatively, D is TRBD2 (5 bases). Trimming shortened V by 6 bases and J by 3 bases, and 17 bases separated the two germline ends. Germline V CDR1 and CDR2: SGHAT, FQNNGV. There are 16 residues in the CDR3. The chain's CDR3 is CASRDMAGFDTGELFF. CDR3 nucleotides: TGTGCCAGCAGAGATATGGCGGGCTTTGACACCGGGGAGCTGTTTTTT.

The chain recombines TRBV5-8 with TRBJ1-1; the match to TRBD1 covers 7 bases. Germline CDR1 and CDR2: SGHTS and YDEGEE. J lost 0 bases, V lost 0 bases, and 2 bases had no gene match. The CDR3 is made up of 15 amino acids. The CDR3: CASSLATGVNTEAFF. CDR3 DNA: TGTGCCAGCAGCTTGGCCACAGGGGTGAACACTGAAGCTTTCTTT.